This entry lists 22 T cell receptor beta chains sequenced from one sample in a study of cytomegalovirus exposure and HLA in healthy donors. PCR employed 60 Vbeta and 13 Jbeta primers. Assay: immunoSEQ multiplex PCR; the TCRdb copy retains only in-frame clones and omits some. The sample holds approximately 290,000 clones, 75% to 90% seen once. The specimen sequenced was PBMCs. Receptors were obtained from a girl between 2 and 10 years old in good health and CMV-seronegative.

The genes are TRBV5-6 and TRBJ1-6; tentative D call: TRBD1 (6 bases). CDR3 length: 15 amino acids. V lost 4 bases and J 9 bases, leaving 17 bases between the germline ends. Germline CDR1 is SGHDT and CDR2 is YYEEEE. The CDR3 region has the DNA TGTGCCAGCAGCCCTCCGGGGGGGCGAGGTTCACCCCTCCACTTT. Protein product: CASSPPGGRGSPLHF.

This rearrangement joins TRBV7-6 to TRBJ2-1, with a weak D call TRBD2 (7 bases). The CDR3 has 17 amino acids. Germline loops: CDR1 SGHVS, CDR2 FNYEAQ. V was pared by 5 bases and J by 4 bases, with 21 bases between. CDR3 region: CASSLPGPRGAYNEQFF. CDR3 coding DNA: TGTGCCAGCAGCCTCCCGGGGCCCCGGGGGGCTTACAATGAGCAGTTCTTC.

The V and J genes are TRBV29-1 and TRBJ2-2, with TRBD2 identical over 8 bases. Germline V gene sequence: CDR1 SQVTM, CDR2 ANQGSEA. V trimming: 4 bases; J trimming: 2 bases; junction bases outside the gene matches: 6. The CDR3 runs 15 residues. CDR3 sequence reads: CSVAGGLANTGELFF. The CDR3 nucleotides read TGCAGCGTTGCCGGCGGACTAGCTAACACCGGGGAGCTGTTTTTT.

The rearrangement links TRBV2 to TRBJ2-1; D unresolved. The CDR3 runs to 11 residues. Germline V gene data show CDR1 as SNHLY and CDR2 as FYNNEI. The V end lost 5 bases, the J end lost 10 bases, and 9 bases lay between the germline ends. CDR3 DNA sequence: TGTGCCAGCAGTCCTATATCGGAGCAGTTCTTC. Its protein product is CASSPISEQFF. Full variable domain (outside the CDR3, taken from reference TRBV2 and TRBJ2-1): EPEVTQTPSHQVTQMGQEVILRCVPISNHLYFYWYRQILGQKVEFLVSFYNNEISEKSEIFDDQFSVERPDGSNFTLKIRSTKLEDSAMYFCASSPISEQFFGPGTRLTVL.

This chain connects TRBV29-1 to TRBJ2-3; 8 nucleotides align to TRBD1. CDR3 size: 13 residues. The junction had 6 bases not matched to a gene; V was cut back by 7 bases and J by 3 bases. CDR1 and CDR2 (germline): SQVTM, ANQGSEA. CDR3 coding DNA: TGCAGCGGCTGGACAGGGTGGACAGATACGCAGTATTTT. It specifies CSGWTGWTDTQYF.

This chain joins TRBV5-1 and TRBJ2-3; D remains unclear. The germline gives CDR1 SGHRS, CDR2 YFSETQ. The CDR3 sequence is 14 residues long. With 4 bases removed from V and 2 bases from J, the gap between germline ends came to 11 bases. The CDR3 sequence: CASSLPANTDTQYF. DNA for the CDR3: TGCGCCAGCAGCCTCCCAGCGAACACAGATACGCAGTATTTT.

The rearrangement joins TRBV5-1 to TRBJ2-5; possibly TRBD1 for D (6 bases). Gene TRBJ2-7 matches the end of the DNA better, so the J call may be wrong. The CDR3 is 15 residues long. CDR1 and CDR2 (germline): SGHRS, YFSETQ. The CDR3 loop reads CASSPRPQGNYEQYF. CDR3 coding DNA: TGCGCCAGCAGCCCCCGGCCACAGGGTAACTACGAGCAGTACTTC.

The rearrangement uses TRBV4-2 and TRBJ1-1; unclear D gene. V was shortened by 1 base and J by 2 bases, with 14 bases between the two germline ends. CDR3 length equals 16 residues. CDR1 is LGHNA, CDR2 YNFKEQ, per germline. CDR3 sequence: CASSQGDISVNTEAFF. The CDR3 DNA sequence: TGTGCCAGCAGCCAAGGAGACATCTCGGTAAACACTGAAGCTTTCTTT.

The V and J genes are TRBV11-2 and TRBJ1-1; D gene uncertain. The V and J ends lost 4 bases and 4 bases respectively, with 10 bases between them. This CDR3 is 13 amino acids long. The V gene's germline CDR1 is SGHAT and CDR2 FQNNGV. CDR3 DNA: TGTGCCAGCAGCTCCGTTTTCGGCACTGAAGCTTTCTTT. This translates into CASSSVFGTEAFF.

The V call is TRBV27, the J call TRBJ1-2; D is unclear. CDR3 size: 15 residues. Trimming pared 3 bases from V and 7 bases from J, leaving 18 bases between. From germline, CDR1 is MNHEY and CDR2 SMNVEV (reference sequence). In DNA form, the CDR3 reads TGTGCCAGCAGTTTTAGCACCAACGGGGTCTGTGGCTACACCTTC. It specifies CASSFSTNGVCGYTF.

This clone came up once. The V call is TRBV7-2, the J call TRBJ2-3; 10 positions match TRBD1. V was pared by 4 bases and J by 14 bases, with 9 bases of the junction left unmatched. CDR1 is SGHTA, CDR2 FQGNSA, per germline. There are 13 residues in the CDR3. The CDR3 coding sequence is TGTGCCAGCAGCTGGAAGCCGGGACAGGGGCGGTATTTT. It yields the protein CASSWKPGQGRYF. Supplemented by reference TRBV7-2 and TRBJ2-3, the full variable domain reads GAGVSQSPSNKVTEKGKDVELRCDPISGHTALYWYRQSLGQGLEFLIYFQGNSAPDKSGLPSDRFSAERTGGSVSTLTIQRTQQEDSAVYLCASSWKPGQGRYFGPGTRLTVL.

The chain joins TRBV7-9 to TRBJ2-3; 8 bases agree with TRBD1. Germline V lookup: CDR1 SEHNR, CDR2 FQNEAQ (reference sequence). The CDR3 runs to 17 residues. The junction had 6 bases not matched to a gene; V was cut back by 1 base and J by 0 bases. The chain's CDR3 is CASSLGYRGASTDTQYF. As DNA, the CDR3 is TGTGCCAGCAGCTTAGGGTACAGGGGGGCTAGCACAGATACGCAGTATTTT.

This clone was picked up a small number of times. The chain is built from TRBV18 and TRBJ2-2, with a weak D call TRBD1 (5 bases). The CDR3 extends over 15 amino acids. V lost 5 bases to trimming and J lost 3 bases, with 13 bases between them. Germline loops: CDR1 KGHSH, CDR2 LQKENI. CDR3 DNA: TGTGCCAGCTCAAGCTCAGGGTTCGACACCGGGGAGCTGTTTTTT. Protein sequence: CASSSSGFDTGELFF. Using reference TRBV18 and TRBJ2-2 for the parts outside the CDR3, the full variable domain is NAGVMQNPRHLVRRRGQEARLRCSPMKGHSHVYWYRQLPEEGLKFMVYLQKENIIDESGMPKERFSAEFPKEGPSILRIQQVVRGDSAAYFCASSSSGFDTGELFFGEGSRLTVL.

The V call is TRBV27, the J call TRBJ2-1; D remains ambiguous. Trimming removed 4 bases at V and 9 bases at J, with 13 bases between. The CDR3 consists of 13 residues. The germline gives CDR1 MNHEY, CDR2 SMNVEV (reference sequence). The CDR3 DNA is TGTGCCAGCAGTTCGATAATTGGCGGTGAGCAGTTCTTC. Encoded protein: CASSSIIGGEQFF.

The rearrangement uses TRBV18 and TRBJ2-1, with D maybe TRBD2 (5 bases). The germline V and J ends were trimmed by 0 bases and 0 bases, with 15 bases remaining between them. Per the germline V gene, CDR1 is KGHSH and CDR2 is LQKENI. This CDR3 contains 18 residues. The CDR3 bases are TGTGCCAGCTCACCACCAGGCTGGGAGACGAGCTCCTACAATGAGCAGTTCTTC. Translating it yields CASSPPGWETSSYNEQFF.

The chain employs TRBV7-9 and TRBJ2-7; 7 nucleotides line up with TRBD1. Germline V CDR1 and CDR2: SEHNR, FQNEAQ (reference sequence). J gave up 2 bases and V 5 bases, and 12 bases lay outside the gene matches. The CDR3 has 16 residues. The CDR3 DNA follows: TGTGCCAGCAGCGGCTCCCGGAACAGGGGAACCTACGAGCAGTACTTC. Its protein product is CASSGSRNRGTYEQYF. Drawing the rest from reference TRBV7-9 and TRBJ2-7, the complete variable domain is DTGVSQNPRHKITKRGQNVTFRCDPISEHNRLYWYRQTLGQGPEFLTYFQNEAQLEKSRLLSDRFSAERPKGSFSTLEIQRTEQGDSAMYLCASSGSRNRGTYEQYFGPGTRLTVT.

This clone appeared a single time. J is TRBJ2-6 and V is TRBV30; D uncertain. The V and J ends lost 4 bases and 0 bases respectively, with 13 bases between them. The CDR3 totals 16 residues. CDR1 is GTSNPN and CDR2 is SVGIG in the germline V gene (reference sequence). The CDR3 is CAWKSSIDSGANVLTF. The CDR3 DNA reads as TGTGCCTGGAAGTCTAGTATTGACTCTGGGGCCAACGTCCTGACTTTC.

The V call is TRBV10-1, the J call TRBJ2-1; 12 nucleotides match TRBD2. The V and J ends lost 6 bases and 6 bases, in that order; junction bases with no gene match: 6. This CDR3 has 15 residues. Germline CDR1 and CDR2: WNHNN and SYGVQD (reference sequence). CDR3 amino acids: CASSSRTSGTNEQFF. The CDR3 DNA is TGCGCCAGCAGCTCTCGGACTAGCGGGACCAATGAGCAGTTCTTC.

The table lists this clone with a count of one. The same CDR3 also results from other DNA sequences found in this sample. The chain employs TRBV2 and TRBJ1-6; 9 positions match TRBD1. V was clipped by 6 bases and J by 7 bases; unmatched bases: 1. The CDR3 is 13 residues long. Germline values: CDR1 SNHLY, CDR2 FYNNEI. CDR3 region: CASRGQGNSPLHF. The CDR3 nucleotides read TGTGCCAGCAGAGGACAGGGGAATTCACCCCTCCACTTT.

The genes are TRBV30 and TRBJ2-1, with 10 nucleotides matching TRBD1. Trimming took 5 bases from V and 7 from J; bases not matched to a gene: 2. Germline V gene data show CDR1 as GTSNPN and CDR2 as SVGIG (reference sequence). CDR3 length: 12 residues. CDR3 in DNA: TGTGCCTGGGGGGGACAGGGGAATGAGCAGTTCTTC. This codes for CAWGGQGNEQFF.

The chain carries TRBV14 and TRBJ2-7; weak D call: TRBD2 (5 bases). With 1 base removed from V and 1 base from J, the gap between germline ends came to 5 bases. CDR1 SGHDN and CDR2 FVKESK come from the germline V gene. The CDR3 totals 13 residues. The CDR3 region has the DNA TGTGCCAGCAGCCAAGGCGGGTCCTACGAGCAGTACTTC. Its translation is CASSQGGSYEQYF.

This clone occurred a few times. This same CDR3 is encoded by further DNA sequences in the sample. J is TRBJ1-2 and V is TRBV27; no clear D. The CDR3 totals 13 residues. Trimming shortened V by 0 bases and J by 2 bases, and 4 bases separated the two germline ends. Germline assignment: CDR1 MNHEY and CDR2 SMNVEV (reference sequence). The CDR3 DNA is TGTGCCAGCAGTTTATCTAGCAACTATGGCTACACCTTC. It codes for CASSLSSNYGYTF.